The 9 T cell receptor beta chains below come from one sample, sequenced in a study of cytomegalovirus exposure and HLA in healthy donors. Generated by immunoSEQ multiplex PCR, the TCRdb table keeps only in-frame clones and is missing some. The sample lists 100,000 to 150,000 clones; approximately 91% were seen once. Source material: PBMCs. The source is a woman younger than 35 in good health and CMV-seronegative.

The V and J genes are TRBV27 and TRBJ1-3; 7 bases align to TRBD1. Germline CDR1 reads MNHEY; CDR2 reads SMNVEV (reference sequence). Trimming at V came to 5 bases and at J to 7 bases, leaving 2 bases not matched to a gene. The CDR3 spans 12 residues. As DNA, the CDR3 is TGTGCCAGCAGTCCAGGGGGGAACACCATATATTTT. Encoded protein: CASSPGGNTIYF.

V gene TRBV15 combines with J gene TRBJ2-3; 7 bases fit TRBD2. The CDR3 totals 15 residues. Trimming removed 2 bases from V and 4 bases from J; junction bases left unmatched: 6. Germline CDR1 and CDR2: LNHNV and YYDKDF (reference sequence). The CDR3 nucleotides read TGTGCCACCAGCAGACAGGGCGGGAGTCCAGATACGCAGTATTTT. This sequence encodes CATSRQGGSPDTQYF.

This chain connects TRBV5-1 to TRBJ2-3, with a tentative D call TRBD1 (6 bases). The CDR3 runs 15 residues. CDR1 and CDR2 (germline): SGHRS, YFSETQ. Trimming removed 0 bases from V and 4 bases from J, with 12 bases in between. CDR3 nucleotide sequence: TGCGCCAGCAGCTTGGGACAGGTCTACCCAGATACGCAGTATTTT. It specifies CASSLGQVYPDTQYF.

V gene TRBV28 combines with J gene TRBJ1-1; 9 bases are a match to TRBD1. The germline V gene has CDR1 MDHEN and CDR2 SYDVKM. Trimming removed 4 bases from V and 5 bases from J; junction bases left unmatched: 8. The CDR3 is made up of 15 amino acids. The CDR3 region has the DNA TGTGCCAGCAGTTATCTCACAGGGGGCCGGACTGAAGCTTTCTTT. Its protein is CASSYLTGGRTEAFF.

This chain links TRBV6-5 with TRBJ2-3, with 7 nucleotides matching TRBD2. Germline CDR1 reads MNHEY; CDR2 reads SVGAGI. The J segment lost 1 base and the V segment lost 0 bases, leaving 1 base of the junction unmatched. This CDR3 is built from 15 residues. CDR3 in amino acids: CASSYSGGGTDTQYF. CDR3 nucleotides: TGTGCCAGCAGTTACTCGGGGGGGGGCACAGATACGCAGTATTTT.

The chain has TRBV7-8 and TRBJ1-5, with D possibly being TRBD1 (6 bases). The CDR3 runs 14 residues. Germline V gene data show CDR1 as SGHVS and CDR2 as FQNEAQ. Trimming took off 1 base at V and 5 bases at J, with 9 bases between the two ends. This chain's CDR3 is CASSLDRADQPQHF. The CDR3 bases are TGTGCCAGCAGCTTAGACAGGGCAGATCAGCCCCAGCATTTT.

This sequence joins TRBV10-3 and TRBJ2-7; 7 nucleotides line up with TRBD2. This CDR3 is 18 amino acids long. With V trimmed by 0 bases and J by 0 bases, 11 bases remained unmatched. Looked up from germline, CDR1 is ENHRY and CDR2 is SYGVKD. The CDR3 DNA sequence: TGTGCCATCAGTGAGTCGTATTCTTTAGCGGGCCGCTCCTACGAGCAGTACTTC. Its protein is CAISESYSLAGRSYEQYF.

Here the CDR3 reads CAIRNGHENEKLFF. The CDR3 region has the DNA TGTGCCATCAGGAACGGACATGAGAATGAAAAACTGTTTTTT. This chain joins TRBV10-3 and TRBJ1-4, with D perhaps matching TRBD1 (5 bases). Between the trimmed V and J ends, which lost 6 bases and 5 bases, there was a span of 13 bases. The CDR3 has 14 residues. CDR1 and CDR2 from the germline V gene are ENHRY and SYGVKD.

The J gene is TRBJ1-1, the V gene TRBV28, with 7 bases aligning to TRBD1. This CDR3 is 11 amino acids long. Germline values: CDR1 MDHEN, CDR2 SYDVKM. With 10 bases clipped from V and 4 bases from J, the junction kept 3 bases outside the gene matches. CDR3 sequence: CATYRGTEAFF. As DNA, the CDR3 is TGTGCCACCTACAGGGGCACTGAAGCTTTCTTT. Looking up the rest from reference TRBV28 and TRBJ1-1 gives the full variable domain: DVKVTQSSRYLVKRTGEKVFLECVQDMDHENMFWYRQDPGLGLRLIYFSYDVKMKEKGDIPEGYSVSREKKERFSLILESASTNQTSMYLCATYRGTEAFFGQGTRLTVV.